The present entry profiles one TCR beta chain with its context. This sample stems from a study of cytomegalovirus exposure and HLA in healthy donors. A multiplex PCR was run with 60 Vbeta primers and 13 Jbeta primers. Method: immunoSEQ multiplex PCR; TCRdb's copy keeps in-frame clones and lacks some. The sample lists some 100,000 clones, approximately 81% occurring once. V lost 4 bases and J 6 bases, leaving 13 bases between the germline ends. Germline V CDR1 and CDR2: MNHNY, SVGAGI (reference sequence). CDR3 length equals 15 residues. This TCR derives from a male donor in good health and CMV-seropositive. V and J are TRBV6-6 and TRBJ1-6; tentatively, D is TRBD1 (5 bases). Material: PBMCs. Here the CDR3 DNA reads TGTGCCAGCAGTTGGGAGGGGCCAGCTAATTCACCCCTCCACTTT. It translates to CASSWEGPANSPLHF.